Sequencing of this T cell receptor (beta chain) was carried out in a study of vaccination effects on CD4 cells after COVID-19. Whole-study results and caveats: Limitations: small convalescent group and missing early post-infection timepoints.

Trimming took 7 bases from V and 5 from J; bases not matched to a gene: 13. Per germline, CDR1 MNHEY and CDR2 SVGAGI. There are 15 residues in the CDR3. Libraries were prepared by immunoSEQ multiplex PCR; TCRdb keeps only in-frame clonotypes and omits some of them. The data show 15,000 to 20,000 clones, with 65% to 75% seen just once and around a fifth held by the top ten. ViraFEST used viral peptide pools to expand antigen-specific CD4+ T cells before sequencing. It was after 10 days of culture that CD4+ T cells were isolated. A PCR test confirmed that the person had SARS-CoV-2 infection between March and December 2020. All study participants received two doses of BNT162b2 or mRNA-1273 vaccine. On this clone itself: Its specificity is not known.

This sample comprised CD4+ T cells from PBMCs cultured with SARS-CoV-2 spike peptides, obtained after COVID-19 vaccination. The genes are TRBV6-5 and TRBJ1-2; 7 nucleotides line up with TRBD1. The TCR sequence derives from a human donor who had a prior SARS-CoV-2 infection. Written as DNA, the CDR3 is TGTGCCAGCACTATAAGGGGGCAGGCCCCTTATGGCTACACCTTC. This translates into CASTIRGQAPYGYTF.